Below are 32 T cell receptor beta chains sequenced from a single sample in a study of early T cells in non-severe SARS-CoV-2 infection. In TCRdb, the 5' RACE reads were re-called with MiXCR into one record per CDR3 protein. The sample comprises some 39,000 distinct CDR3 sequences, around 3.6% of which are singletons, and approximately 3% rests with the top ten. Sequencing was done on a sample of whole blood. All receptors come from an adult who was a healthcare worker with PCR-confirmed SARS-CoV-2 infection or an uninfected control (not recorded which).

The table lists this clonotype with many counts. The V and J genes are TRBV12-3 or TRBV12-4 and TRBJ2-3; D possibly uses TRBD1 or TRBD2 (5 bases each). CDR3 length equals 16 residues. V lost 2 bases, J lost 5 bases, and 17 bases lay in between. CDR3 protein: CASSLWSRGRGDTQYF. The DNA of the CDR3 is TGTGCCAGCAGTTTATGGTCGAGGGGACGAGGAGATACGCAGTATTTT.

The sample holds a few counts of this clonotype. J is TRBJ1-3 and V is TRBV21-1; the table's D call of TRBD1 was not tested on the DNA. TRBV21-1 is given as a pseudogene. This CDR3 is 16 amino acids long. In nucleotides, the CDR3 is TGTGCCGTTTGCCGGGACAGTTACTACTCTGGAAACACCATATATTTT. Translated: CAVCRDSYYSGNTIYF.

There are many counts of this clonotype. The V and J genes are TRBV29-1 and TRBJ2-5; D uncertain. Germline V lookup: CDR1 SQVTM, CDR2 ANQGSEA. This CDR3 spans 12 amino acids. V lost 4 bases and J 2 bases, leaving 8 bases between the germline ends. CDR3 protein: CSVGRQQETQYF. In DNA form, the CDR3 reads TGCAGCGTTGGAAGGCAGCAAGAGACCCAGTACTTC.

This clonotype was detected only a few times. The rearrangement uses TRBV5-5 and TRBJ2-7; 10 bases align to TRBD1. Germline V gene data show CDR1 as SGHKS and CDR2 as YYEKEE (reference sequence). With V trimmed by 7 bases and J by 4 bases, 5 bases remained unmatched. The length of the CDR3 is 13 residues. The CDR3 sequence: CASLGTGEYEQYF. Written as DNA, the CDR3 is TGTGCCAGCCTCGGGACAGGGGAGTACGAGCAGTACTTC.

This clonotype was detected many times. The chain employs TRBV5-1 and TRBJ2-3; D perhaps matches TRBD2 (6 bases). Germline V gene lookup returns CDR1 SGHRS and CDR2 YFSETQ. The CDR3 has 16 residues. The V end lost 4 bases, the J end lost 2 bases, and 17 bases lay between the germline ends. In nucleotides, the CDR3 is TGCGCCAGCAGCCGTCGAGGAGGCGGGAACACAGATACGCAGTATTTT. Its translation: CASSRRGGGNTDTQYF.

This clonotype was seen many times. J is TRBJ1-1 and V is TRBV6-5; D unclear. The CDR3 length is 12 residues. CDR1 and CDR2 from the germline V gene are MNHEY and SVGAGI. The V and J ends lost 4 bases and 4 bases respectively, with 7 bases between them. This chain's CDR3 is CASSSLLTEAFF. The CDR3 coding sequence is TGTGCCAGCAGTTCGTTACTCACTGAAGCTTTCTTT.

In its sample, this clonotype was seen many times. The chain combines TRBV11-2 with TRBJ2-2, with a weak D call TRBD2 (7 bases). Trimming removed 5 bases at V and 4 bases at J, with 14 bases between. Germline CDR1 and CDR2: SGHAT and FQNNGV. CDR3 length: 15 amino acids. CDR3 amino acids: CASSRGGAGTGELFF. In nucleotides, the CDR3 is TGTGCCAGCAGCCGTGGGGGGGCTGGCACCGGGGAGCTGTTTTTT.

This clonotype was picked up many times. This sequence joins TRBV15 and TRBJ2-1; 7 nucleotides match TRBD2. The germline V gene encodes CDR1 LNHNV and CDR2 YYDKDF (reference sequence). The V gene end was trimmed by 5 bases and the J gene end by 7 bases; junction bases not matched to a gene: 11. The CDR3 consists of 15 residues. The CDR3 here is CATSPGGGFWNEQFF. The CDR3 nucleotides are TGTGCCACCAGCCCTGGGGGAGGGTTTTGGAATGAGCAGTTCTTC.

Many counts were recorded for this clonotype. The rearrangement joins TRBV12-1 to TRBJ2-7; TRBD2 is taken as the D call from the table, unchecked against the DNA. TRBV12-1 is annotated as a pseudogene. The CDR3 consists of 17 residues. CDR3 region: CASFSPAGSGGSYEQYF. In nucleotides, the CDR3 is TGTGCCAGCTTCTCCCCCGCGGGTAGCGGGGGCTCCTACGAGCAGTACTTC.

This clonotype appeared many times. V usage is TRBV11-2 and J usage is TRBJ2-7, with a tentative D call TRBD2 (6 bases). Germline V gene lookup returns CDR1 SGHAT and CDR2 FQNNGV. V was cut by 5 bases and J by 4 bases, with 15 bases left in between. The CDR3 extends over 14 amino acids. CDR3: CASSPVREKYEQYF. The CDR3 DNA follows: TGTGCCAGCAGCCCCGTCCGGGAGAAATACGAGCAGTACTTC.

This clonotype was observed many times. The chain carries TRBV5-1 and TRBJ2-7; TRBD2 is a possible D gene (6 bases). Trimming pared 5 bases from V and 4 bases from J, leaving 13 bases between. Germline V CDR1 and CDR2: SGHRS, YFSETQ. CDR3 length: 13 amino acids. In nucleotides, the CDR3 is TGCGCCAGCAGTTCGGGGGAAAATTACGAGCAGTACTTC. This sequence encodes CASSSGENYEQYF.

This clonotype was counted only a few times. The chain uses TRBV6-5 and TRBJ2-3; the D gene is possibly TRBD1 (5 bases). The V gene's germline CDR1 is MNHEY and CDR2 SVGAGI. There are 16 residues in the CDR3. V lost 6 bases and J 2 bases, leaving 18 bases between the germline ends. The DNA of the CDR3 is TGTGCCAGCAGAATACAGCCCCAGGGATCCACAGATACGCAGTATTTT. Its protein product is CASRIQPQGSTDTQYF.

Ten or more counts support this clonotype. The chain carries TRBV7-9 and TRBJ2-3; TRBD2 matches 8 bases. CDR3 length: 15 amino acids. V dropped 2 bases and J dropped 8; count of bases not matched to a gene: 9. Germline CDR1 reads SEHNR; CDR2 reads FQNEAQ (reference sequence). In DNA, the CDR3 is TGTGCCAGCAGCTTAATCAGCGGGAGTATGAGTACGCAGTATTTT. It codes for CASSLISGSMSTQYF.

This clonotype was detected many times. The CDR3 nucleotides read TGTGCCAGCAGTTACGACGAAAGGCCCCGTAGCACAGATACGCAGTATTTT. The encoded protein is CASSYDERPRSTDTQYF. The chain combines TRBV6-2 or TRBV6-3 with TRBJ2-3, with unresolved D. The ends were cut back, 2 bases at V and 0 bases at J, with 15 bases in the middle. CDR1 and CDR2 (germline): MNHEY, SVGEGT. The CDR3 consists of 17 residues.

This clonotype was recorded at least ten times. This sequence joins TRBV7-9 and TRBJ1-4, with TRBD1 identical over 7 bases. Germline V lookup: CDR1 SEHNR, CDR2 FQNEAQ (reference sequence). V shed 6 bases and J 8 bases; nucleotides not matched to a gene: 12. This CDR3 contains 15 residues. The CDR3 reads CASRDMTGWEEKLFF. As DNA, the CDR3 is TGTGCCAGCAGAGACATGACAGGGTGGGAAGAAAAACTGTTTTTT.

A few counts support this clonotype. This chain connects TRBV5-1 to TRBJ1-1; D gene uncertain. This CDR3 comprises 15 residues. From germline, CDR1 is SGHRS and CDR2 YFSETQ. Trimming stripped 0 bases from V and 1 base from J, with 10 bases between. The CDR3 is CASSLDRTPNTEAFF. CDR3 DNA sequence: TGCGCCAGCAGCTTGGATCGGACTCCGAACACTGAAGCTTTCTTT. The whole variable domain, filled in from reference TRBV5-1 and TRBJ1-1, reads KAGVTQTPRYLIKTRGQQVTLSCSPISGHRSVSWYQQTPGQGLQFLFEYFSETQRNKGNFPGRFSGRQFSNSRSEMNVSTLELGDSALYLCASSLDRTPNTEAFFGQGTRLTVV.

This clonotype was counted ten times or more. The chain combines TRBV6-5 with TRBJ2-1; 9 nucleotides match TRBD2. The CDR3 is 14 residues long. Per the germline V gene, CDR1 is MNHEY and CDR2 is SVGAGI. Unmatched junction bases numbered 5, after V lost 6 bases and J lost 5 bases. The CDR3 loop reads CASSPGLANNEQFF. The CDR3 region has the DNA TGTGCCAGCAGCCCCGGACTAGCGAACAATGAGCAGTTCTTC.

This clonotype was found many times. V usage is TRBV7-9 and J usage is TRBJ2-1; 10 bases line up with TRBD2. V dropped 5 bases and J dropped 7; count of bases not matched to a gene: 11. The germline V gene has CDR1 SEHNR and CDR2 FQNEAQ (reference sequence). The CDR3 is 16 amino acids. The CDR3 DNA reads as TGTGCCAGCAGCCCAATACCGGGACTAGCGATAAATGAGCAGTTCTTC. Its protein is CASSPIPGLAINEQFF.

This clonotype was found a few times. The V call is TRBV6-1, the J call TRBJ2-2, with TRBD2 identical over 7 bases. CDR3 length: 17 residues. CDR1 and CDR2 from the germline V gene are MNHNS and SASEGT. V lost 3 bases, J lost 0 bases, and 7 bases stayed unmatched. The CDR3 spells CASSDARLAANTGELFF. CDR3 bases: TGTGCCAGCAGTGACGCACGGCTAGCGGCGAACACCGGGGAGCTGTTTTTT.

This clonotype occurred many times. The CDR3 sequence is CASSVDSSSYNEQFF. The CDR3 DNA is TGTGCCAGCAGTGTGGACAGTAGCTCCTACAATGAGCAGTTCTTC. The gene calls are TRBV6-4 and TRBJ2-1; weak D call: TRBD1 (6 bases). Germline lookup yields CDR1 MRHNA and CDR2 SNTAGT. The CDR3 extends over 15 amino acids. The V gene lost 4 bases and the J gene lost 0 bases, with 10 bases spanning the gap.

This clonotype was seen repeatedly, ten times or more. V and J are TRBV24-1 and TRBJ2-1; TRBD2 is a possible D gene (6 bases). This CDR3 is 12 amino acids long. Germline V gene sequence: CDR1 KGHDR, CDR2 SFDVKD. Trimming took off 4 bases at V and 13 bases at J, with 13 bases between the two ends. The CDR3 nucleotides read TGTGCCACCAGTGAGCACCGGGACTTTCAGTTCTTC. Encoded protein: CATSEHRDFQFF.

This clonotype was counted many times. The chain is built from TRBV18 and TRBJ2-7; TRBD1 matches 9 bases. CDR3 size: 20 residues. Per the germline V gene, CDR1 is KGHSH and CDR2 is LQKENI. Trimming took 1 base from V and 0 from J; bases not matched to a gene: 16. The CDR3 bases are TGTGCCAGCTCACCACAGTTCACGGCGGAAGGACAGGGGACCTCCTACGAGCAGTACTTC. As protein: CASSPQFTAEGQGTSYEQYF.

This clonotype has only a few counts. This chain uses TRBV7-8 with TRBJ2-1; the D is unclear. Germline lookup yields CDR1 SGHVS and CDR2 FQNEAQ. V lost 1 base, J lost 0 bases, and 13 bases lay in between. The CDR3 is made up of 17 amino acids. For the CDR3, the DNA is TGTGCCAGCAGCTTAGTTAGGACGGCTCCCTCCTACAATGAGCAGTTCTTC. It codes for CASSLVRTAPSYNEQFF.

The V gene is TRBV14, the J gene TRBJ1-1; TRBD1 agrees at 8 bases. Germline CDR1 is SGHDN and CDR2 is FVKESK. V dropped 1 base and J dropped 7; count of bases not matched to a gene: 2. This CDR3 spans 13 amino acids. The CDR3 is CASSQAGGGEAFF. The DNA of the CDR3 is TGTGCCAGCAGCCAAGCAGGGGGCGGTGAAGCTTTCTTT.

About this clonotype itself: Just one base apart from a much larger clone, this may be a read error. The chain links TRBV3-1 to TRBJ1-2, with unresolved D. Looked up from germline, CDR1 is LGHDT and CDR2 is YNNKEL (reference sequence). The CDR3 totals 12 residues. As DNA, the CDR3 is TGTGCCAGCGGCCAAGATACTCATGGCTACACCTTC. Amino acids: CASGQDTHGYTF.

This clonotype was found many times. The chain recombines TRBV7-2 with TRBJ2-1; 8 bases align to TRBD1. The CDR3 has 15 amino acids. Germline-derived CDR1 and CDR2 are SGHTA and FQGNSA. Trimming removed 5 bases from V and 2 bases from J; junction bases left unmatched: 5. Here the CDR3 DNA reads TGTGCCAGCAGCCCTAGGACAGGGACCTACAATGAGCAGTTCTTC. The encoded protein is CASSPRTGTYNEQFF.

The table lists this clonotype with many counts. The CDR3 region is CASSKWDINEQFF. The CDR3 nucleotides read TGTGCCAGCAGCAAATGGGACATCAATGAGCAGTTCTTC. The V gene is TRBV27, the J gene TRBJ2-1; D possibly corresponds to TRBD1 (6 bases). This CDR3 is 13 amino acids long. V gave up 6 bases and J gave up 6 bases, with 12 bases separating them. Germline CDR1 reads MNHEY; CDR2 reads SMNVEV (reference sequence).

This clonotype was counted at least ten times. This chain uses TRBV9 with TRBJ2-1; D not certain. The CDR3 extends over 12 amino acids. Trimming took off 8 bases at V and 4 bases at J, with 10 bases between the two ends. Per the germline V gene, CDR1 is SGDLS and CDR2 is YYNGEE. CDR3 residues: CASAASYNEQFF. The CDR3 bases are TGTGCCAGTGCCGCGTCTTACAATGAGCAGTTCTTC.

The table lists this clonotype with a few counts. The rearrangement joins TRBV6-6 to TRBJ2-7, with TRBD1 matching over 9 bases. Germline assignment: CDR1 MNHNY and CDR2 SVGAGI (reference sequence). Trimming cost V 2 bases and J 2 bases; bases outside gene matches: 4. This CDR3 is built from 15 residues. CDR3 region: CASSYGGQGPYEQYF. In nucleotides, the CDR3 is TGTGCCAGCAGTTACGGAGGACAGGGGCCCTACGAGCAGTACTTC.

This clonotype was seen at least ten times. The chain joins TRBV3-1 to TRBJ1-4; D is undetermined. The V gene lost 5 bases and the J gene lost 0 bases, with 25 bases spanning the gap. The germline gives CDR1 LGHDT, CDR2 YNNKEL (reference sequence). The CDR3 has 20 amino acids. The CDR3 region has the DNA TGTGCCAGCAGCGCCCCGCCTGTAAGAGCGCTACGGACAACTAATGAAAAACTGTTTTTT. Its translation is CASSAPPVRALRTTNEKLFF. Filled out from reference TRBV3-1 and TRBJ1-4, the complete variable domain reads DTAVSQTPKYLVTQMGNDKSIKCEQNLGHDTMYWYKQDSKKFLKIMFSYNNKELIINETVPNRFSPKSPDKAHLNLHINSLELGDSAVYFCASSAPPVRALRTTNEKLFFGSGTQLSVL.

The table lists this clonotype with many counts. This chain connects TRBV6-5 to TRBJ1-5, with D possibly being TRBD1 (5 bases). The CDR3 has 15 residues. The germline V gene encodes CDR1 MNHEY and CDR2 SVGAGI. V shed 5 bases and J shed 0 bases, with 11 bases lying between them. DNA for the CDR3: TGTGCCAGCAGTGCGGGACTCCGTAGCAATCAGCCCCAGCATTTT. Its translation is CASSAGLRSNQPQHF.

This clonotype was observed at least ten times. The V gene is TRBV19, the J gene TRBJ1-4, with D possibly matching TRBD1 (6 bases). This CDR3 comprises 17 residues. CDR1 and CDR2 (germline): LNHDA, SQIVND (reference sequence). V was cut by 3 bases and J by 4 bases, with 18 bases left in between. The CDR3 here is CASSITPRGAGNEKLFF. The CDR3 bases are TGTGCCAGTAGTATCACCCCTCGGGGGGCAGGTAATGAAAAACTGTTTTTT.